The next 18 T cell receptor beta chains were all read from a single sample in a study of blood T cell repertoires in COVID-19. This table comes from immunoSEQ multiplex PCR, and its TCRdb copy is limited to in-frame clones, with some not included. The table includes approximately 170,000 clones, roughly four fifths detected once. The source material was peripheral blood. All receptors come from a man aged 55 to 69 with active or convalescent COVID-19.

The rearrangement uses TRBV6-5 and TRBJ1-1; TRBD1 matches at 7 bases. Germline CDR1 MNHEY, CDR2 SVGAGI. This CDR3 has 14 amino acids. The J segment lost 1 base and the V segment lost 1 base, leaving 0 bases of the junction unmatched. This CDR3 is CASSYWTGNTEAFF. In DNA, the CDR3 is TGTGCCAGCAGTTACTGGACAGGGAACACTGAAGCTTTCTTT.

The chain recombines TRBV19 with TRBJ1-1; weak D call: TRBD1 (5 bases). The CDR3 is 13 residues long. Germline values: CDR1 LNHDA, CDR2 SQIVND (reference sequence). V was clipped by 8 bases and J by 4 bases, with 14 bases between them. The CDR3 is CASLGLTRTEAFF. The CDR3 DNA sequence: TGTGCCAGTTTGGGGCTGACGCGCACTGAAGCTTTCTTT. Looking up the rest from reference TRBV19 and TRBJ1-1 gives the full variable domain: DGGITQSPKYLFRKEGQNVTLSCEQNLNHDAMYWYRQDPGQGLRLIYYSQIVNDFQKGDIAEGYSVSREKKESFPLTVTSAQKNPTAFYLCASLGLTRTEAFFGQGTRLTVV.

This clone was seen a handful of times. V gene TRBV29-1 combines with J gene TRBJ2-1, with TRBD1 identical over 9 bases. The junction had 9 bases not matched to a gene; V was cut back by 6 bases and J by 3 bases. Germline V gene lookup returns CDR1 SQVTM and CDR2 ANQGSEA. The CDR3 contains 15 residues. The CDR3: CSVGAGQGLYNEQFF. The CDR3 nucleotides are TGCAGCGTGGGCGCGGGACAGGGCCTCTACAATGAGCAGTTCTTC.

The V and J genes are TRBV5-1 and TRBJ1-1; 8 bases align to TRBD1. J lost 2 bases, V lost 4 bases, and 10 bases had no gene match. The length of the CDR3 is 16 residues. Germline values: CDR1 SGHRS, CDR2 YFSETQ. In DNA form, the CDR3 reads TGCGCCAGCAGCCCACGGACAGGGACGGTCAACACTGAAGCTTTCTTT. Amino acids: CASSPRTGTVNTEAFF. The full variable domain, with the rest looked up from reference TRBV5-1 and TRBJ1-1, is KAGVTQTPRYLIKTRGQQVTLSCSPISGHRSVSWYQQTPGQGLQFLFEYFSETQRNKGNFPGRFSGRQFSNSRSEMNVSTLELGDSALYLCASSPRTGTVNTEAFFGQGTRLTVV.

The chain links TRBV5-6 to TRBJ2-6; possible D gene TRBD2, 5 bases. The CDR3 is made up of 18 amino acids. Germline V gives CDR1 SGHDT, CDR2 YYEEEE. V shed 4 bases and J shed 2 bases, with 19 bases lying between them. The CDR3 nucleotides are TGTGCCAGCAGCGGCCCCGGAGGCGTGACTCCTGGGGCCAACGTCCTGACTTTC. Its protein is CASSGPGGVTPGANVLTF.

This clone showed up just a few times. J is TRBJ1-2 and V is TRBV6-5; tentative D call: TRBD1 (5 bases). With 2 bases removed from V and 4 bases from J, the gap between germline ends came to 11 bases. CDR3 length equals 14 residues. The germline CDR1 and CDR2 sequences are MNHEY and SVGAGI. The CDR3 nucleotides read TGTGCCAGCAGTTACAGAGGAGGGGTCTATGGCTACACCTTC. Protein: CASSYRGGVYGYTF.

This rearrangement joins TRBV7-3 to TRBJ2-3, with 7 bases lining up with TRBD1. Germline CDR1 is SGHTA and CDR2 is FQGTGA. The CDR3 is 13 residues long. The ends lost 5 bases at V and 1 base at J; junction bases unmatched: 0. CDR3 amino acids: CASSDRGTDTQYF. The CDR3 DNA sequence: TGTGCCAGCAGCGACAGGGGCACAGATACGCAGTATTTT.

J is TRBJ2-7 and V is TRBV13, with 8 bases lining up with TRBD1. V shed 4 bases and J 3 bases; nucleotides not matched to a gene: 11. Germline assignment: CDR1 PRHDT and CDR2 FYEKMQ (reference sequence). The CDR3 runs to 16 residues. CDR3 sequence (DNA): TGTGCCAGCAGCTACGAGAGCAGACAGGGGTACTACGAGCAGTACTTC. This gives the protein CASSYESRQGYYEQYF.

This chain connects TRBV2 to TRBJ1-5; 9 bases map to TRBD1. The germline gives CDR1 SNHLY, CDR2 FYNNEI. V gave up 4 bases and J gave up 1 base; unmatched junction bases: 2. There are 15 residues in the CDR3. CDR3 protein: CASSGGTGSNQPQHF. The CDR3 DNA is TGTGCCAGCAGTGGCGGGACAGGGAGCAATCAGCCCCAGCATTTT.

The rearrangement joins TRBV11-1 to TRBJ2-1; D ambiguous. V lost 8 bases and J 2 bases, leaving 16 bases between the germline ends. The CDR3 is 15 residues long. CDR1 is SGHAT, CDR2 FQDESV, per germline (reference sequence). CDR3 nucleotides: TGTGCCAGCGGCGGCTATGATGAGCCCTACAATGAGCAGTTCTTC. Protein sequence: CASGGYDEPYNEQFF.

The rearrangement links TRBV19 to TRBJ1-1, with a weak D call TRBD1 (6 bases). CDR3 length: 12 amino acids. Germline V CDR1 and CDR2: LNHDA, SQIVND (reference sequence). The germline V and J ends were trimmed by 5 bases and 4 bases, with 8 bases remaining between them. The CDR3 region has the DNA TGTGCCAGTAGTTCAGGGGTCACTGAAGCTTTCTTT. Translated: CASSSGVTEAFF. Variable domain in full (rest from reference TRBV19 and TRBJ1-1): DGGITQSPKYLFRKEGQNVTLSCEQNLNHDAMYWYRQDPGQGLRLIYYSQIVNDFQKGDIAEGYSVSREKKESFPLTVTSAQKNPTAFYLCASSSGVTEAFFGQGTRLTVV.

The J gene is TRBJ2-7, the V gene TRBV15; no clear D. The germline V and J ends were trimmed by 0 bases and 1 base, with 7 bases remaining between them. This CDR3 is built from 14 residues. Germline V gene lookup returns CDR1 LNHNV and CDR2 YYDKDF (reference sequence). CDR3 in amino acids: CATSRDSVSYEQYF. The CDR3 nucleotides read TGTGCCACCAGCAGAGATTCAGTTTCCTACGAGCAGTACTTC.

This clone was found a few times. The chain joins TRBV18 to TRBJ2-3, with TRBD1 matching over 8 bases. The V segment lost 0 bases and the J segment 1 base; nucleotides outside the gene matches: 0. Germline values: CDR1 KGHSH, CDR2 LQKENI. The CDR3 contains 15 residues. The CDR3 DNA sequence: TGTGCCAGCTCACCACCACAGGGGGGCACAGATACGCAGTATTTT. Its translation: CASSPPQGGTDTQYF.

The CDR3 is CASSLITSGGQYF. The DNA for the CDR3 is TGTGCCAGCAGTTTGATTACTAGCGGGGGGCAGTATTTT. V gene TRBV12-3 or TRBV12-4 combines with J gene TRBJ2-3, with 11 nucleotides matching TRBD2. This CDR3 is built from 13 residues. V dropped 3 bases and J dropped 11; count of bases not matched to a gene: 4.

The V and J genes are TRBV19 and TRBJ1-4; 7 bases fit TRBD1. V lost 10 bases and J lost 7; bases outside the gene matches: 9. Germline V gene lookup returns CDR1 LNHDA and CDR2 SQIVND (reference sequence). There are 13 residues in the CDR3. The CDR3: CATNTGVSEKLFF. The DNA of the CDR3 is TGTGCCACAAACACAGGGGTTAGTGAAAAACTGTTTTTT. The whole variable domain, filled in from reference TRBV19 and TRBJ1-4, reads DGGITQSPKYLFRKEGQNVTLSCEQNLNHDAMYWYRQDPGQGLRLIYYSQIVNDFQKGDIAEGYSVSREKKESFPLTVTSAQKNPTAFYLCATNTGVSEKLFFGSGTQLSVL.

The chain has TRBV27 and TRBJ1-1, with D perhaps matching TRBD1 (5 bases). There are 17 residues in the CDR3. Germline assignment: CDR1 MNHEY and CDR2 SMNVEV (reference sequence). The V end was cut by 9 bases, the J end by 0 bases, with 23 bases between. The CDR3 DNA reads TGTGCCAGGCACATCCAGTTTTTACAGGACATGAACACTGAAGCTTTCTTT. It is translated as CARHIQFLQDMNTEAFF.

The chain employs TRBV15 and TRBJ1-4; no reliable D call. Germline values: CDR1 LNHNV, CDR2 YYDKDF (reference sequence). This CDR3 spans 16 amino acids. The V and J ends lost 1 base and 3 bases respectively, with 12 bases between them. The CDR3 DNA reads TGTGCCACCAGCAGAGCCCCCCCCCGGGCTAATGAAAAACTGTTTTTT. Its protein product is CATSRAPPRANEKLFF.

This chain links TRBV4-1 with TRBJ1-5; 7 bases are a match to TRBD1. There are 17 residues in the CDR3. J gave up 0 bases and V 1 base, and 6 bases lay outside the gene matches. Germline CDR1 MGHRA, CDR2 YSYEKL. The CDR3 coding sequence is TGCGCCAGCAGCCAAGGGTCAGGGGGGTATAGCAATCAGCCCCAGCATTTT. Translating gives CASSQGSGGYSNQPQHF.